The entry that follows covers one TCR beta chain sequence. The target antigen is unknown. Sequencing used immunoSEQ multiplex PCR; TCRdb keeps in-frame clones, though not all of them. The sample holds 13,000 to 15,000 clones, 65% to 85% seen once. The data are from a study of PD-1 blockade in classical Hodgkin lymphoma. Whole-study findings and limits: Reported findings placed baseline TCR diversity lower in newly diagnosed patients (compared with healthy donors). Individuals initiating nivolumab under 1 year after ASCT were excluded. Reasons behind the repertoire differences stay unclear, perhaps disease activity or earlier therapy.

There are 15 residues in the CDR3. The germline V gene has CDR1 SGHTA and CDR2 FQGNSA. The V end was cut by 6 bases, the J end by 5 bases, with 16 bases between. Regarding time point: cycle 4 day 1 (C4D1), after five to seven weeks of nivolumab. Patients all relapsed after autologous stem cell transplantation, and there was variation in brentuximab vedotin exposure. The source material was peripheral blood mononuclear cells (PBMCs), sampled before the fourth cycle of nivolumab. The chain joins TRBV7-2 to TRBJ2-2, with D perhaps TRBD1 or TRBD2 (6 bases each). The clonotype comes from a human donor with classical Hodgkin lymphoma. For the CDR3, the DNA is TGTGCCAGCAGGGGGGGCCACCCGGGTACCGGGGAGCTGTTTTTT. Amino acid sequence: CASRGGHPGTGELFF. The whole variable domain, filled in from reference TRBV7-2 and TRBJ2-2, reads GAGVSQSPSNKVTEKGKDVELRCDPISGHTALYWYRQSLGQGLEFLIYFQGNSAPDKSGLPSDRFSAERTGGSVSTLTIQRTQQEDSAVYLCASRGGHPGTGELFFGEGSRLTVL.